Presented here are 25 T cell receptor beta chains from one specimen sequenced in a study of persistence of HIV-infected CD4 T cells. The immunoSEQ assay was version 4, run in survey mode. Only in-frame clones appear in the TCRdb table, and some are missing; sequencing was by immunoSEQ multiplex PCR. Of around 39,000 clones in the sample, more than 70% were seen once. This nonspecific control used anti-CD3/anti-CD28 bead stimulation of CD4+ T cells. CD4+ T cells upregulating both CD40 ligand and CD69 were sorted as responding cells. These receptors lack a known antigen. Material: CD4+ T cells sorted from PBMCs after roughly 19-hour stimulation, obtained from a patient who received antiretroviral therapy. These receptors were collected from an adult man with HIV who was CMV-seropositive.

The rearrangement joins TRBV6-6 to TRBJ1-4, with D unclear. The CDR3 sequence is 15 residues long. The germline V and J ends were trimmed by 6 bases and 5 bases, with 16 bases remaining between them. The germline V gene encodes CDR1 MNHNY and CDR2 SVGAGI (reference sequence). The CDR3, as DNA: TGTGCCAGCAGATTGGACCGTTCTTCAAATGAAAAACTGTTTTTT. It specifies CASRLDRSSNEKLFF.

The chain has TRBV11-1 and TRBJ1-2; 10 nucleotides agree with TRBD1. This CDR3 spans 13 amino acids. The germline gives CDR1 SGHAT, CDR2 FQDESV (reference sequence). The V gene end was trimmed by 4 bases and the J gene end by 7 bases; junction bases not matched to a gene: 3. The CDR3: CASSSTGGRGYTF. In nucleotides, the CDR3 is TGTGCCAGCAGCTCGACAGGGGGCCGTGGCTACACCTTC.

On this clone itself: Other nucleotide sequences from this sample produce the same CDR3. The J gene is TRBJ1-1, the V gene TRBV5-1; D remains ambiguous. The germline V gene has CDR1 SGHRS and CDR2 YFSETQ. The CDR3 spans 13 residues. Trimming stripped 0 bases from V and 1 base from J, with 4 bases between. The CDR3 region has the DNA TGCGCCAGCAGCTTGGCCGGGAACACTGAAGCTTTCTTT. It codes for CASSLAGNTEAFF.

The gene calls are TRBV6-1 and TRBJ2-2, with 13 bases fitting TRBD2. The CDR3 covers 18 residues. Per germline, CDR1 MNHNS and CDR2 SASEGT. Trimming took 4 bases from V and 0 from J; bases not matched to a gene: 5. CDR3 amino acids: CASSATSGGFANTGELFF. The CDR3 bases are TGTGCCAGCAGTGCGACTAGCGGGGGGTTCGCGAACACCGGGGAGCTGTTTTTT.

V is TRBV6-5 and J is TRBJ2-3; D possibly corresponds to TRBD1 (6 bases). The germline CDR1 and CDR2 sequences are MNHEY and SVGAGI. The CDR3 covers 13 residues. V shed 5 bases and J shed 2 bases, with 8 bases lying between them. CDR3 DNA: TGTGCCAGCAGTACAGGGTTCACAGATACGCAGTATTTT. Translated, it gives CASSTGFTDTQYF.

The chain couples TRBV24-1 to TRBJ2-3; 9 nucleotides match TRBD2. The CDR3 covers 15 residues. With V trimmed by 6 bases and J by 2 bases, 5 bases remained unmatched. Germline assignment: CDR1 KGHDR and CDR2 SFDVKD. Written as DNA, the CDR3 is TGTGCCACCAGTCCGCTAGCGGGGAACACAGATACGCAGTATTTT. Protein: CATSPLAGNTDTQYF.

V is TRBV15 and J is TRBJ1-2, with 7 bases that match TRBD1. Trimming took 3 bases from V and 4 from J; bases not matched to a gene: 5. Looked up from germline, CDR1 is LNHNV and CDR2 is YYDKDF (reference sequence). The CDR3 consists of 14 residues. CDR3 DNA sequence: TGTGCCACCAGCAGGGCGACAGGGTTCTATGGCTACACCTTC. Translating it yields CATSRATGFYGYTF.

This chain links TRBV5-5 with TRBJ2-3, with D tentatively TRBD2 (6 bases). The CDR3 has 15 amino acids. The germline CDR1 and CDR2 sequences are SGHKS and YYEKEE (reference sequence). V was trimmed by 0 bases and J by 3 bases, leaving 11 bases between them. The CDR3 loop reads CASSLGGLYTDTQYF. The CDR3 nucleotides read TGTGCCAGCAGCTTGGGGGGACTTTATACAGATACGCAGTATTTT.

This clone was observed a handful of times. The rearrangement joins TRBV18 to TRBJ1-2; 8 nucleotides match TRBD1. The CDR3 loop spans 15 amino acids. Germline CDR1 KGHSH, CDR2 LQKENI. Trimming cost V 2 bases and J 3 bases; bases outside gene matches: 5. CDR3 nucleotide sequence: TGTGCCAGCTCACCAAACCAGGGGGCTTACTATGGCTACACCTTC. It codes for CASSPNQGAYYGYTF.

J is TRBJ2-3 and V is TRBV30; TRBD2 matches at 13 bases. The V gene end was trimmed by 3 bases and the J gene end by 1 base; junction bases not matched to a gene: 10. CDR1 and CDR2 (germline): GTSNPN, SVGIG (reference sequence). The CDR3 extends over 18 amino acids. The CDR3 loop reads CAWSLLAGGPVGTDTQYF. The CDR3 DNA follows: TGTGCCTGGAGCCTACTAGCGGGGGGGCCCGTCGGCACAGATACGCAGTATTTT.

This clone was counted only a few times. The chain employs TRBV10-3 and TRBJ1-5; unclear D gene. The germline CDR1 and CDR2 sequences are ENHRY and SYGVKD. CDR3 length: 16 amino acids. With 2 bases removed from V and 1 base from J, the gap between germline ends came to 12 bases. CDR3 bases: TGTGCCATCAGTGAGGTACGGGGAGGCAGCAATCAGCCCCAGCATTTT. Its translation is CAISEVRGGSNQPQHF.

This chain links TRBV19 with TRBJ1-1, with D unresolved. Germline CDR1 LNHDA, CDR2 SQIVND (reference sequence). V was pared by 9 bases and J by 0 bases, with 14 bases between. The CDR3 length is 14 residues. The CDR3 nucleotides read TGTGCCAGCCTCTTTTCGGCGGTGAACACTGAAGCTTTCTTT. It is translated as CASLFSAVNTEAFF. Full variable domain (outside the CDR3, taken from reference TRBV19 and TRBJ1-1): DGGITQSPKYLFRKEGQNVTLSCEQNLNHDAMYWYRQDPGQGLRLIYYSQIVNDFQKGDIAEGYSVSREKKESFPLTVTSAQKNPTAFYLCASLFSAVNTEAFFGQGTRLTVV.

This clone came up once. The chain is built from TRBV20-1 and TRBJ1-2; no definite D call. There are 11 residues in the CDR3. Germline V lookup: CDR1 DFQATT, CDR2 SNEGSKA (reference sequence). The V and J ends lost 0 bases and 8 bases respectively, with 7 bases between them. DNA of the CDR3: TGCAGTGCTAGAGATATTGGAGGCTACACCTTC. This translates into CSARDIGGYTF.

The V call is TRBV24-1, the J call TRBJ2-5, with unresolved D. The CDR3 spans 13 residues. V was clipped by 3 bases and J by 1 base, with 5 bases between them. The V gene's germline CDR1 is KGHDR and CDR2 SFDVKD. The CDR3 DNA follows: TGTGCCACCAGTGATGGTAGCCAAGAGACCCAGTACTTC. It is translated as CATSDGSQETQYF.

The CDR3 sequence: CASSPQGANEKLFF. CDR3 coding DNA: TGTGCCAGCTCACCCCAGGGAGCTAATGAAAAACTGTTTTTT. The rearrangement joins TRBV18 to TRBJ1-4, with TRBD1 as a possible D gene (5 bases). Looked up from germline, CDR1 is KGHSH and CDR2 is LQKENI. This CDR3 spans 14 amino acids. Trimming took off 3 bases at V and 3 bases at J, with 8 bases between the two ends.

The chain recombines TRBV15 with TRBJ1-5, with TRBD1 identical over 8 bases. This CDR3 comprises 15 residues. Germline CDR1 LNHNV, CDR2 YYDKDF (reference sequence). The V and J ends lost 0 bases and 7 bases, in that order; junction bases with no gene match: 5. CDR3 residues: CATSRDRTGGQPQHF. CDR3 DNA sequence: TGTGCCACCAGCAGAGATAGAACAGGGGGACAGCCCCAGCATTTT.

CDR3 amino acids: CASMRTWTGNQPQHF. CDR3 DNA sequence: TGCGCCAGCATGCGGACATGGACGGGCAATCAGCCCCAGCATTTT. This rearrangement joins TRBV10-2 to TRBJ1-5; tentative D call: TRBD1 (5 bases). V shed 7 bases and J shed 2 bases, with 15 bases lying between them. Germline V CDR1 and CDR2: WSHSY, SAAADI. This CDR3 contains 15 residues.

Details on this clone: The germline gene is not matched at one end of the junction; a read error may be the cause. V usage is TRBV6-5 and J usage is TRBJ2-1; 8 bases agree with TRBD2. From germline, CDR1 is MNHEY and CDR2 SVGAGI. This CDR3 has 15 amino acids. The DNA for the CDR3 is TGTGCCAGCGGTTACACCTCGGGGGGGGTTGGGGAGCAGTTCTTC. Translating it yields CASGYTSGGVGEQFF.

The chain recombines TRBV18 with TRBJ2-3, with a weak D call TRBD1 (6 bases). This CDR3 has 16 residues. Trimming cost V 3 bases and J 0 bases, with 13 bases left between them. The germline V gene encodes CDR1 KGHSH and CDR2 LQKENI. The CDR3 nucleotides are TGTGCCAGCTCACCTAAAGGGACACTCAGCACAGATACGCAGTATTTT. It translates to CASSPKGTLSTDTQYF.

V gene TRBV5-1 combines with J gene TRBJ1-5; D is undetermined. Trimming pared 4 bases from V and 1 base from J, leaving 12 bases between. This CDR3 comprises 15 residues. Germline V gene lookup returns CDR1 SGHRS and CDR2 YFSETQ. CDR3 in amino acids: CASSPSGGSNQPQHF. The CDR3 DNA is TGCGCCAGCAGCCCCTCAGGAGGGAGCAATCAGCCCCAGCATTTT.

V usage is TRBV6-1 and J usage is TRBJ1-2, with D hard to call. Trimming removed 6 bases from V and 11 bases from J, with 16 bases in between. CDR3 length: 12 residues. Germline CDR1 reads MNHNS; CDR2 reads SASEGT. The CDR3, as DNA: TGTGCCAGCAGCACGGGAGGCTCGGGGTACACCTTC. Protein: CASSTGGSGYTF.

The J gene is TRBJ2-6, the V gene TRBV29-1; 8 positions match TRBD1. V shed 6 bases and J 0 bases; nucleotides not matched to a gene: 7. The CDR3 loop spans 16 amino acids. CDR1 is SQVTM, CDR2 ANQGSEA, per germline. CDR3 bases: TGCAGCGTGCGGAGCAGGGGGCCCTCTGGGGCCAACGTCCTGACTTTC. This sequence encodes CSVRSRGPSGANVLTF.

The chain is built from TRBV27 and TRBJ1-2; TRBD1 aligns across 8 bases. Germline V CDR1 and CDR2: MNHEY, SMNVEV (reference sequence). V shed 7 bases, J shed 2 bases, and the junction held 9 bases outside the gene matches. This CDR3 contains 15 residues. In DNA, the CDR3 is TGTGCCAGCACCTTAAAAACAGGGGGAAACTATGGCTACACCTTC. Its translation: CASTLKTGGNYGYTF.

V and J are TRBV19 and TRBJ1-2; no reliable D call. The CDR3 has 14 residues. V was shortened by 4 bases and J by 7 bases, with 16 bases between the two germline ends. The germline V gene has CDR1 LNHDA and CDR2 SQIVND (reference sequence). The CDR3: CASSRLSRDVGYTF. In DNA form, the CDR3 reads TGTGCCAGTAGTAGGCTGTCCCGGGATGTTGGCTACACCTTC.

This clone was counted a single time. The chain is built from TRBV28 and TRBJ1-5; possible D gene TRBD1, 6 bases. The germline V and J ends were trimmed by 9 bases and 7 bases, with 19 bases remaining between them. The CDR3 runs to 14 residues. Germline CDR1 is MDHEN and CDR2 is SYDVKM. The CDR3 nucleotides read TGTGCCAGTCTGGGGGGGCGGGTGAAACAGCCCCAGCATTTT. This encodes CASLGGRVKQPQHF.